This T cell receptor beta chain was captured by sequencing in a study of blood T cell repertoires in COVID-19. Study-wide context: There were acute and convalescent COVID-19 samples, and they came from the United States, Italy and Spain. PBMCs, B-cell-depleted T cells, or T cells provided the cDNA or gDNA that made up the material.

Germline loops: CDR1 SGHAT, CDR2 FQDESV (reference sequence). The CDR3 length is 16 residues. The V segment lost 5 bases and the J segment 8 bases; nucleotides outside the gene matches: 10. The authors' processing: Amplification of reference gene primers was used by the study to estimate nucleated cell counts. TCRdb's copy holds only in-frame clones and misses some; the assay was immunoSEQ multiplex PCR. Clone size and the V and J calls come from that table; the DNA yielded D and trimming. The sample has 200,000 to 250,000 clones; more than 85% are singletons. A Seattle source enrolled patients during active infection and followed them longitudinally.

Sequencing input: peripheral blood. The chain recombines TRBV11-1 with TRBJ2-3; TRBD2 matches 13 bases. This clonotype originated in a man in his 60s with COVID-19, enrolled during active disease. CDR3 sequence reads: CASSPLGGTSGTTQYF. CDR3 coding DNA: TGTGCCAGCAGCCCACTGGGTGGGACTAGCGGGACTACGCAGTATTTT.